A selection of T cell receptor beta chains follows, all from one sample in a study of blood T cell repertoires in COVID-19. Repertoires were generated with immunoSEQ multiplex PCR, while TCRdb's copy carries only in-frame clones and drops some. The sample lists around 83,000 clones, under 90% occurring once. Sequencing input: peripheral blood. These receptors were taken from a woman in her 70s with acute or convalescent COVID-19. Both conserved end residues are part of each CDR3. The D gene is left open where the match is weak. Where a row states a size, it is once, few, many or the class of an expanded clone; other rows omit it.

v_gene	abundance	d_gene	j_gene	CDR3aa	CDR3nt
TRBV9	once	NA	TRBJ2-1	CASSVEGVTYNEQFF	TGTGCCAGCAGCGTAGAGGGGGTTACCTACAATGAGCAGTTCTTC
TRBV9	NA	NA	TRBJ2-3	CASSVVLGRMDTQYF	TGTGCCAGCAGCGTAGTATTGGGGCGGATGGATACGCAGTATTTT
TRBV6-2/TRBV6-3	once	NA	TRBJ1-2	CASSTTYPEGGYTF	TGTGCCAGCAGTACGACTTACCCCGAGGGCGGCTACACCTTC
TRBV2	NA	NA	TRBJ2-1	CASQEQDNEQFF	TGTGCCAGCCAGGAACAGGACAATGAGCAGTTCTTC
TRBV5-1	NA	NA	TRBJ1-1	CASGNQGWTEAFF	TGCGCCAGCGGGAACCAGGGGTGGACTGAAGCTTTCTTT
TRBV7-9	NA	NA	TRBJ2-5	CASSLGTGSETQYF	TGTGCCAGCAGCTTAGGAACGGGTTCGGAGACCCAGTACTTC
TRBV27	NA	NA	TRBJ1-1	CASRYNSEAFF	TGTGCCAGCAGATATAACAGCGAAGCTTTCTTT
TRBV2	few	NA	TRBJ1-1	CASRRGEGTEAFF	TGTGCCAGCAGAAGGGGGGAGGGGACTGAAGCTTTCTTT
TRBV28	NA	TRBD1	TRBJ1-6	CASSRQGVYNSPLHF	TGTGCCAGCAGCAGACAGGGCGTCTATAATTCACCCCTCCACTTT
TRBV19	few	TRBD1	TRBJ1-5	CASRPRRQGRDQPQHF	TGTGCCAGTAGGCCGCGACGACAGGGCAGGGATCAGCCCCAGCATTTT
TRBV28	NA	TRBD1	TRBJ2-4	CASSPATGLAAKNIQYF	TGTGCCAGCAGTCCCGCGACAGGGCTGGCGGCCAAAAACATTCAGTACTTC
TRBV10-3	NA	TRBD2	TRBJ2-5	CAISTPGLARGETQYF	TGTGCCATCAGCACTCCGGGACTAGCGAGAGGGGAGACCCAGTACTTC
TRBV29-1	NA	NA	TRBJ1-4	CSVEEGASGLFF	TGCAGCGTTGAAGAAGGGGCCAGTGGGCTGTTTTTT
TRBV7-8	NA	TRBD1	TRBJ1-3	CASSLARGISGNTIYF	TGTGCCAGCAGCTTGGCCAGGGGGATCTCTGGAAACACCATATATTTT
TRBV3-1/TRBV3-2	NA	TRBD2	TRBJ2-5	CASRRTRLATRQETQYF	TGTGCCAGCAGACGGACCCGACTAGCCACCCGGCAAGAGACCCAGTACTTC
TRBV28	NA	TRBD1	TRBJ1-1	CASGGPGGADTEAFF	TGTGCCAGCGGAGGACCAGGGGGCGCGGACACTGAAGCTTTCTTT
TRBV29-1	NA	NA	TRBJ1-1	CSVATGFTEAFF	TGCAGCGTCGCTACAGGGTTCACTGAAGCTTTCTTT
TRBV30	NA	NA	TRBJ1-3	CAWNRRSGNTIYF	TGTGCCTGGAACAGACGCTCTGGAAACACCATATATTTT
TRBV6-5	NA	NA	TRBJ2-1	CASSYLQGSVNEQFF	TGTGCCAGCAGTTACTTACAGGGTTCTGTTAATGAGCAGTTCTTC
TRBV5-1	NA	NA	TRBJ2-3	CASSLRAGGSTDTQYF	TGCGCCAGCAGCTTGAGGGCCGGAGGGAGCACAGATACGCAGTATTTT
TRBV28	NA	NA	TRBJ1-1	CASSLVPGTEAFF	TGTGCCAGCAGTTTAGTGCCGGGCACTGAAGCTTTCTTT
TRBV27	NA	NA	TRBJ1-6	CASSSTSFYNSPLHF	TGTGCCAGCAGTAGTACGAGTTTCTATAATTCACCCCTCCACTTT
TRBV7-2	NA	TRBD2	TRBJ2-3	CASSIYIAGAGSDTQYF	TGTGCCAGCAGCATATATATAGCGGGAGCGGGGTCAGATACGCAGTATTTT
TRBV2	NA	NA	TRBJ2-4	CALRVAKNIQYF	TGTGCCCTGAGGGTAGCCAAAAACATTCAGTACTTC
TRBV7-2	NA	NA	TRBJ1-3	CASSRGGRNTIYF	TGTGCCAGCAGTCGGGGGGGTCGAAACACCATATATTTT
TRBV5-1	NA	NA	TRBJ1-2	CASSLVGAESSGGYTF	TGCGCCAGCAGCTTAGTGGGGGCGGAGAGCTCGGGAGGCTACACCTTC
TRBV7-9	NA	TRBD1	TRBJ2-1	CASSFGQDTNEQFF	TGTGCCAGCAGCTTCGGACAGGACACTAATGAGCAGTTCTTC
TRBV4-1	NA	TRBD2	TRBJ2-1	CASSRMSPGGYNEQFF	TGCGCCAGCAGCCGAATGTCCCCGGGAGGGTACAATGAGCAGTTCTTC
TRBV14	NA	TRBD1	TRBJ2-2	CASSQVFGTGTYAGELFF	TGTGCCAGCAGCCAAGTGTTTGGGACAGGGACCTACGCCGGGGAGCTGTTTTTT
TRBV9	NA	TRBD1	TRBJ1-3	CASSPGQGLYSGNTIYF	TGTGCCAGCAGCCCCGGACAGGGGCTCTACTCTGGAAACACCATATATTTT
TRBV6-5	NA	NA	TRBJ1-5	CASSSRPGSGQPQHF	TGTGCCAGCAGTTCCAGACCAGGGTCAGGTCAGCCCCAGCATTTT
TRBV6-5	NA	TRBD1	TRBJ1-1	CASSLDRVRTEAFF	TGTGCCAGCAGTTTGGACAGGGTCCGAACTGAAGCTTTCTTT
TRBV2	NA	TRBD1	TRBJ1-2	CASSLRTGQAGGYTF	TGTGCCAGCAGCCTACGCACAGGACAGGCCGGGGGCTACACCTTC
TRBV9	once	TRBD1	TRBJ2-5	CASSLRQGLASETQYF	TGTGCCAGCAGCCTAAGACAGGGTTTGGCGTCGGAGACCCAGTACTTC
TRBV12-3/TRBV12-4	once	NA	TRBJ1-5	CASSLESPEPQHF	TGTGCCAGCAGTTTGGAGAGTCCGGAGCCCCAGCATTTT
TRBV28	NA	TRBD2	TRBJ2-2	CASSLGAGDTGELFF	TGTGCCAGCAGTTTAGGGGCGGGAGACACCGGGGAGCTGTTTTTT
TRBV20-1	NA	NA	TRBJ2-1	CSASFLVGESGSYNEQFF	TGCAGTGCTAGTTTCTTAGTGGGAGAGTCAGGAAGCTACAATGAGCAGTTCTTC
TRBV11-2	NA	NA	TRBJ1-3	CASSPWSSSGNTIYF	TGTGCCAGCAGCCCGTGGTCGAGCTCTGGAAACACCATATATTTT
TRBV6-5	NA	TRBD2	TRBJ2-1	CASSPTEVAGVEQFF	TGTGCCAGCAGCCCGACGGAGGTAGCGGGAGTTGAGCAGTTCTTC
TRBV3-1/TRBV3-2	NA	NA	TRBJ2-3	CASSLGTSTSTDTQYF	TGTGCCAGCAGCCTTGGGACTTCTACTAGCACAGATACGCAGTATTTT
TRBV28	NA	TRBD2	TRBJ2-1	CASSRGLVYNEQFF	TGTGCCAGCAGCCGGGGACTAGTCTACAATGAGCAGTTCTTC
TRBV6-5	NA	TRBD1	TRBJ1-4	CASRWTGQGNEKLFF	TGTGCCAGCAGATGGACAGGGCAGGGTAATGAAAAACTGTTTTTT
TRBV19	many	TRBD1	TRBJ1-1	CASSKGQEVGSNTEAFF	TGTGCCAGTAGTAAGGGACAGGAGGTTGGATCGAACACTGAAGCTTTCTTT
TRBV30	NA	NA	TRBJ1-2	CAWIDRPNYGYTF	TGTGCCTGGATAGACAGACCTAACTATGGCTACACCTTC
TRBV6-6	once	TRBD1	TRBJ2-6	CASSQPSFGTGAFSGANVLTF	TGTGCCAGCAGTCAACCTAGTTTCGGGACAGGGGCCTTCTCTGGGGCCAACGTCCTGACTTTC
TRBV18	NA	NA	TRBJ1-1	CASSPTTGGNTEAFF	TGTGCCAGCTCACCAACCACCGGGGGGAATACTGAAGCTTTCTTT
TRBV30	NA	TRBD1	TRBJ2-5	CAWNPTGKGQETQYF	TGTGCCTGGAACCCGACAGGGAAAGGTCAAGAGACCCAGTACTTC
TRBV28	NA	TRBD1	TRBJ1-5	CASSPYRGGQPQHF	TGTGCCAGCAGTCCGTACAGGGGAGGTCAGCCCCAGCATTTT
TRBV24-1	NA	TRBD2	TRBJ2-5	CATSDFASGTSGRGETQYF	TGTGCCACCAGTGATTTTGCCTCGGGGACTAGCGGGAGAGGAGAGACCCAGTACTTC
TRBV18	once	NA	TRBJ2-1	CASSPDFNRPNEQFF	TGTGCCAGCTCGCCGGACTTCAATAGGCCAAATGAGCAGTTCTTC
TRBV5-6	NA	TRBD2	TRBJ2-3	CASAGLAGGASSTDTQYF	TGTGCCAGCGCTGGGCTAGCGGGAGGGGCGTCTAGCACAGATACGCAGTATTTT
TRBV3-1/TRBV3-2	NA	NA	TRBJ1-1	CASSNRDGGTEAFF	TGTGCCAGCAGCAACCGGGACGGGGGCACTGAAGCTTTCTTT
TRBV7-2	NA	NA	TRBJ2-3	CASSLDRQSYRKYF	TGTGCCAGCAGCTTAGACAGGCAGTCCTACCGCAAGTATTTT
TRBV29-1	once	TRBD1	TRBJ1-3	CSVDTTGGGNTIYF	TGCAGCGTGGATACGACAGGGGGAGGAAACACCATATATTTT
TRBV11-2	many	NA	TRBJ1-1	CASERTANTEAFF	TGTGCCAGCGAACGGACAGCGAACACTGAAGCTTTCTTT
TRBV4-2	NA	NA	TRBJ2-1	CASSQEDSGYNEQFF	TGTGCCAGCAGCCAGGAGGACAGCGGATACAATGAGCAGTTCTTC
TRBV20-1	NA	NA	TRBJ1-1	CSASAGLNTEAFF	TGCAGTGCTAGTGCAGGGTTGAACACTGAAGCTTTCTTT
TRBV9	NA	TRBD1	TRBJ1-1	CASSAGTGQWYTEAFF	TGTGCCAGCAGCGCCGGGACAGGGCAGTGGTACACTGAAGCTTTCTTT
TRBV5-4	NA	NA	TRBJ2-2	CASSRGGSRGQITGELFF	TGTGCCAGCAGCCGGGGAGGTAGCCGTGGGCAGATCACCGGGGAGCTGTTTTTT